A single sample gave rise to the 22 T cell receptor beta chains below, sequenced in a study of patients and donors after allogeneic stem cell transplantation. From the RT-PCR reads, TCRdb called clonotypes with MiXCR, one entry per CDR3 protein. The table includes 200,000 to 250,000 distinct CDR3 sequences, roughly 14% detected once. Material: blood, either unsorted or a sorted T cell fraction (not recorded which). These receptors all stem from a human donor who was either an allogeneic HSCT recipient or a stem cell or donor lymphocyte infusion donor (not recorded which). It is not recorded whose cells these are; they may come from a transplant donor.

This clonotype has a handful of counts. The chain joins TRBV12-3 or TRBV12-4 to TRBJ2-1; TRBD2 matches at 11 bases. V lost 5 bases, J lost 5 bases, and 8 bases stayed unmatched. The CDR3 extends over 16 amino acids. The CDR3 loop is CASSPRLAGSDNEQFF. The CDR3 nucleotides read TGTGCCAGCAGTCCAAGACTAGCGGGGTCAGACAATGAGCAGTTCTTC.

This clonotype came up a few times. The rearrangement links TRBV20-1 to TRBJ2-2; 8 bases fit TRBD2. The germline CDR1 and CDR2 sequences are DFQATT and SNEGSKA (reference sequence). V lost 0 bases to trimming and J lost 5 bases; unmatched junction nucleotides: 8. This CDR3 spans 16 amino acids. CDR3 coding DNA: TGCAGTGCTAGAGATGCCCAGCGGGGGCTAACCGGGGAGCTGTTTTTT. Protein product: CSARDAQRGLTGELFF.

The chain joins TRBV5-1 to TRBJ2-7, with TRBD2 identical over 14 bases. CDR3 length: 18 amino acids. Germline V gives CDR1 SGHRS, CDR2 YFSETQ. Trimming cost V 4 bases and J 2 bases; bases outside gene matches: 11. CDR3 coding DNA: TGCGCCAGCAGCCAGGGACTAGCGGGAGTAATAAGGGCCTACGAGCAGTACTTC. This gives the protein CASSQGLAGVIRAYEQYF.

This clonotype was detected ten times or more. CDR3 in DNA: TGCAGTGCTAGTGCTCCAGGGGGCTATGGCTACAATGAGCAGTTCTTC. Its translation: CSASAPGGYGYNEQFF. The rearrangement links TRBV20-1 to TRBJ2-1; TRBD1 matches at 8 bases. Germline V gives CDR1 DFQATT, CDR2 SNEGSKA (reference sequence). The CDR3 contains 16 residues. Trimming took 3 bases from V and 3 from J; bases not matched to a gene: 10.

A few counts support this clonotype. The V call is TRBV19, the J call TRBJ2-3; possibly TRBD1 for D (6 bases). Germline V lookup: CDR1 LNHDA, CDR2 SQIVND (reference sequence). CDR3 length equals 17 residues. Trimming shortened V by 3 bases and J by 2 bases, and 18 bases separated the two germline ends. This chain's CDR3 is CASSIRSHRTVTDTQYF. The CDR3, as DNA: TGTGCCAGTAGTATCCGGTCCCATCGGACAGTCACAGATACGCAGTATTTT.

This rearrangement joins TRBV5-1 to TRBJ2-1, with 13 positions matching TRBD2. CDR1 is SGHRS, CDR2 YFSETQ, per germline. CDR3 size: 15 residues. Trimming cost V 4 bases and J 5 bases; bases outside gene matches: 3. CDR3 DNA sequence: TGCGCCAGCAGCGGGGGACTAGCGGGAAACAATGAGCAGTTCTTC. Translating it yields CASSGGLAGNNEQFF.

This clonotype was seen only a few times. This rearrangement joins TRBV7-3 to TRBJ2-5; tentative D call: TRBD1 (6 bases). Germline CDR1 SGHTA, CDR2 FQGTGA. Deletions cut 0 bases from V and 4 bases from J, with 12 bases between. This CDR3 has 15 amino acids. In nucleotides, the CDR3 is TGTGCCAGCAGCTTAACGCCGGACAGCACAGAGACCCAGTACTTC. As protein: CASSLTPDSTETQYF.

This clonotype was seen a handful of times. This rearrangement joins TRBV11-1 to TRBJ2-1; TRBD2 is a possible D gene (6 bases). With 5 bases removed from V and 8 bases from J, the gap between germline ends came to 13 bases. CDR3 length: 13 amino acids. Germline lookup yields CDR1 SGHAT and CDR2 FQDESV (reference sequence). The CDR3: CASSQLAIHEQFF. The CDR3 region has the DNA TGTGCCAGCAGCCAACTAGCTATCCATGAGCAGTTCTTC. Drawing the rest from reference TRBV11-1 and TRBJ2-1, the complete variable domain is EAEVAQSPRYKITEKSQAVAFWCDPISGHATLYWYRQILGQGPELLVQFQDESVVDDSQLPKDRFSAERLKGVDSTLKIQPAELGDSAMYLCASSQLAIHEQFFGPGTRLTVL.

At least ten counts were recorded for this clonotype. The J gene is TRBJ1-1, the V gene TRBV20-1, with a weak D call TRBD1 (5 bases). The CDR3 contains 14 residues. From germline, CDR1 is DFQATT and CDR2 SNEGSKA (reference sequence). The V end lost 0 bases, the J end lost 3 bases, and 11 bases lay between the germline ends. The CDR3 spells CSAREAGRDTEAFF. The DNA of the CDR3 is TGCAGTGCTAGAGAGGCAGGGAGGGACACTGAAGCTTTCTTT.

The chain joins TRBV7-9 to TRBJ2-7; no firm D call. The V end was cut by 5 bases, the J end by 13 bases, with 18 bases between. CDR1 and CDR2 from the germline V gene are SEHNR and FQNEAQ (reference sequence). This CDR3 is built from 12 residues. Here the CDR3 reads CASSETSGPHYF. The CDR3 DNA follows: TGTGCCAGCAGCGAAACATCCGGGCCTCACTACTTC.

This chain joins TRBV4-1 and TRBJ2-5, with 11 bases identical to TRBD2. V was clipped by 1 base and J by 2 bases; unmatched bases: 3. Germline V CDR1 and CDR2: MGHRA, YSYEKL. The length of the CDR3 is 16 residues. The CDR3 is CASSQGSGRGQETQYF. The CDR3 nucleotides are TGCGCCAGCAGCCAAGGTAGCGGGAGGGGGCAAGAGACCCAGTACTTC.

V usage is TRBV9 and J usage is TRBJ1-2; TRBD1 agrees at 10 bases. Germline V gene sequence: CDR1 SGDLS, CDR2 YYNGEE. This CDR3 has 14 residues. Trimming cost V 6 bases and J 4 bases; bases outside gene matches: 6. The CDR3 is CASKPGQGFYGYTF. The CDR3 DNA reads as TGTGCCAGCAAGCCGGGACAGGGGTTCTATGGCTACACCTTC.

This clonotype has a handful of counts. V is TRBV5-1 and J is TRBJ2-1; tentatively, D is TRBD1 (7 bases). The germline gives CDR1 SGHRS, CDR2 YFSETQ. The length of the CDR3 is 16 residues. The ends were cut back, 4 bases at V and 8 bases at J, with 22 bases in the middle. The CDR3 is CASSPDGGGATHEQFF. The CDR3, as DNA: TGCGCCAGCAGCCCCGACGGAGGGGGCGCAACCCATGAGCAGTTCTTC.

This sequence joins TRBV6-1 and TRBJ2-3; D is tentatively TRBD1 or TRBD2 (5 bases each). Germline lookup yields CDR1 MNHNS and CDR2 SASEGT. The V end lost 8 bases, the J end lost 0 bases, and 15 bases lay between the germline ends. CDR3 length equals 15 residues. The CDR3 bases are TGTGCCAGCGGGCCTGGGGGAAGTAGCACAGATACGCAGTATTTT. Amino acid sequence: CASGPGGSSTDTQYF.

This clonotype was counted at least ten times. In DNA form, the CDR3 reads TGTGCCAGCAGCCCCCAGGGCGGCACCGGGGAGCTGTTTTTT. This codes for CASSPQGGTGELFF. The chain is built from TRBV3-1 and TRBJ2-2, with D perhaps TRBD1 (5 bases). This CDR3 contains 14 residues. Germline values: CDR1 LGHDT, CDR2 YNNKEL (reference sequence). V was clipped by 4 bases and J by 4 bases, with 10 bases between them.

The gene calls are TRBV2 and TRBJ1-5, with D unclear. Germline loops: CDR1 SNHLY, CDR2 FYNNEI. Between the trimmed V and J ends, which lost 7 bases and 1 base, there was a span of 11 bases. This CDR3 region has 14 residues. This CDR3 is CASNSARSNQPQHF. The DNA for the CDR3 is TGTGCCAGCAATTCGGCGCGGAGCAATCAGCCCCAGCATTTT.

The genes are TRBV5-1 and TRBJ2-6, with 8 bases identical to TRBD1. In germline, CDR1 is SGHRS, CDR2 YFSETQ. The V and J ends lost 2 bases and 0 bases, in that order; junction bases with no gene match: 7. The length of the CDR3 is 18 residues. The CDR3 loop is CASSFLTGEGSGANVLTF. In nucleotides, the CDR3 is TGCGCCAGCAGCTTCCTGACAGGGGAAGGCTCTGGGGCCAACGTCCTGACTTTC.

This clonotype appeared a few times. This chain connects TRBV7-3 to TRBJ2-5, with 7 bases lining up with TRBD2. After removal of 5 bases from V and 1 base from J, the junction contained 1 base not matched to a gene. The CDR3 runs 13 residues. Germline CDR1 reads SGHTA; CDR2 reads FQGTGA. The CDR3 DNA is TGTGCCAGCAGCGGGGGGGTCCAAGAGACCCAGTACTTC. Translating gives CASSGGVQETQYF.

This clonotype was detected only a few times. This chain links TRBV9 with TRBJ2-5; maybe TRBD1 (5 bases). The CDR3 consists of 15 residues. Looked up from germline, CDR1 is SGDLS and CDR2 is YYNGEE. The V end was cut by 0 bases, the J end by 5 bases, with 14 bases between. Written as DNA, the CDR3 is TGTGCCAGCAGCGTAGCGTCAGGGATAGTGGAGACCCAGTACTTC. Encoded protein: CASSVASGIVETQYF.

The V and J genes are TRBV12-3 or TRBV12-4 and TRBJ2-7; unclear D gene. V was trimmed by 4 bases and J by 2 bases, leaving 18 bases between them. This CDR3 is 16 amino acids long. DNA of the CDR3: TGTGCCAGCAGTTCCTCCCTGCAGCCACCGCCCTACGAGCAGTACTTC. This translates into CASSSSLQPPPYEQYF.

This clonotype was observed a few times. Because the CDR3's place on the DNA is in doubt, the DNA is left out and the CDR3 is given as listed by TCRdb. J is TRBJ2-1 and V is TRBV27; the table's D call TRBD2 went unverified against the DNA. The CDR3 contains 16 residues when both ends are counted. Germline-derived CDR1 and CDR2 are MNHEY and SMNVEV (reference sequence). The CDR3 here is CASSSFGPGSYNEQFF.

V usage is TRBV6-5 and J usage is TRBJ1-2; TRBD1 might be the D (5 bases). V lost 2 bases to trimming and J lost 8 bases, with 15 bases between them. Germline CDR1 reads MNHEY; CDR2 reads SVGAGI. CDR3 length: 14 amino acids. The CDR3 is CASSYTGTREGYTF. The CDR3 region has the DNA TGTGCCAGCAGTTACACCGGGACGCGGGAAGGCTACACCTTC.